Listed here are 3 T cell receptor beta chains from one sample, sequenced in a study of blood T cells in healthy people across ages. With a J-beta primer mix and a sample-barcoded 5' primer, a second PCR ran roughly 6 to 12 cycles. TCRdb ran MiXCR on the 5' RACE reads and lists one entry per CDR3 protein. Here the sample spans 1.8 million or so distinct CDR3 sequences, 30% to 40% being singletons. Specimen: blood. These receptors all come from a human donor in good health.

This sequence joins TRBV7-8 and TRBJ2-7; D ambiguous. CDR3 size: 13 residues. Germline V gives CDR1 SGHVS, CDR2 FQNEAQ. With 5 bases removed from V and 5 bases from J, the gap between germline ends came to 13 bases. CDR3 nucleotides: TGTGCCAGCAGCCGTTCCAACCGGGACGAGCAGTACTTC. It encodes CASSRSNRDEQYF.

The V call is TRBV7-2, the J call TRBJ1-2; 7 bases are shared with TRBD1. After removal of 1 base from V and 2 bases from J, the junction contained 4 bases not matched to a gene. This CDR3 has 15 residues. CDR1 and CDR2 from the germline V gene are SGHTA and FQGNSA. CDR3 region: CASSLEGASNYGYTF. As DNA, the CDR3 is TGTGCCAGCAGCTTAGAGGGGGCAAGCAACTATGGCTACACCTTC.

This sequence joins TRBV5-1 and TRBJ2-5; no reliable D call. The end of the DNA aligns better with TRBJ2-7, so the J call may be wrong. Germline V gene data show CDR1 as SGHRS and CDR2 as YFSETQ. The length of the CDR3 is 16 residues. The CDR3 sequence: CASSSTFHADRYEQYF. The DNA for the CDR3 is TGCGCCAGCAGCTCCACCTTCCATGCAGACCGTTACGAGCAGTACTTC.